The subject of this entry is one T cell receptor beta chain. Its antigen is not known. The V segment lost 4 bases and the J segment 2 bases; nucleotides outside the gene matches: 2. Per the germline V gene, CDR1 is SGHTA and CDR2 is FQGNSA. The CDR3 totals 14 residues. The sample belongs to a study of T cells after yellow fever vaccination. Broader study findings: The secondary response showed a weaker magnitude and a faster peak, day 5 versus 15. Most clones from primary vaccination resurfaced after the booster (approximately 96% CD4, 70% to 90% CD8).

Synthesis of TCR cDNA relied on 5'RACE template switching, which attached a universal primer site and UMIs. TCRdb re-called the 5' RACE reads through MiXCR, storing one row per CDR3 protein. This table has 300,000 to 400,000 distinct CDR3 sequences, about 8.7% appearing once. V is TRBV7-2 and J is TRBJ2-5; 9 nucleotides match TRBD1. This clonotype originated in a man aged 18-30 years who received the YFV17D yellow fever vaccine. This specimen consisted of PBMCs, obtained on the day of the first yellow fever vaccination. The CDR3 sequence is CASSWDRVQETQYF. The CDR3 bases are TGTGCCAGCAGCTGGGACAGGGTTCAAGAGACCCAGTACTTC.